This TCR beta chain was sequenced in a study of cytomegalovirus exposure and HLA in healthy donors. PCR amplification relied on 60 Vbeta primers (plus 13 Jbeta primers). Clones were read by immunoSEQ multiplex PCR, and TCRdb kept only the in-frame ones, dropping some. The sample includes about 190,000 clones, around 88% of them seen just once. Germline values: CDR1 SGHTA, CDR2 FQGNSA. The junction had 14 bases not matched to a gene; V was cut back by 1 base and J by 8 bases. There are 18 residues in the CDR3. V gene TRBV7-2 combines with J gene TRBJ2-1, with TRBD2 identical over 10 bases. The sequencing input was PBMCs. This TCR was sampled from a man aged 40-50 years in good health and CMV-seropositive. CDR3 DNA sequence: TGTGCCAGCAGCTTAGACGTTCTAGCGGGAGCCCAGCTCGATGAGCAGTTCTTC. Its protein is CASSLDVLAGAQLDEQFF.